This T cell receptor (beta chain) was retrieved from a study of regulatory T cells in long-lasting Graves disease. Germline CDR1 and CDR2: SQVTM and ANQGSEA. V lost 5 bases to trimming and J lost 4 bases, with 11 bases between them. The CDR3 length is 12 residues. Time point of the sample: newly diagnosed GD, antithyroid drugs for less than 3 months. RNA isolated from PBMCs was used to make the TCR library. Libraries of TCR beta came from iRepertoire HTBI primers plus Arm-PCR of CDR3 regions. TCRdb reprocessed the multiplex PCR reads via MiXCR and lists one record per CDR3 protein. In the table there are hundreds of thousands of distinct CDR3 sequences, roughly a sixth of which are singletons.

The clonotype comes from a female donor with Graves disease. The source material was peripheral blood mononuclear cells (PBMCs), sampled at new diagnosis, from a patient treated with antithyroid drugs. The gene calls are TRBV29-1 and TRBJ1-1, with TRBD1 as a possible D gene (5 bases). CDR3 in amino acids: CSVPGGSTEAFF. The DNA for the CDR3 is TGCAGCGTTCCCGGGGGATCCACTGAAGCTTTCTTT.